Sequencing of this T cell receptor beta chain was carried out in a study of CD8 T cells in ankylosing spondylitis. Findings of the study overall: Relatively rare in peripheral blood, disease-linked clones were also CD8+. Reportedly, disease-linked clones are significantly enriched in ankylosing spondylitis patients' matched synovial fluid.

This clonotype was counted many times. Its specificity is unknown. Trimming stripped 6 bases from V and 2 bases from J, with 7 bases between. The CDR3 consists of 12 residues. Each CDR3 protein is one row after TCRdb ran MiXCR on the 5' RACE reads. The table records hundreds of thousands of distinct CDR3 sequences, 7.5% to 9% of them present only once. The chain carries TRBV12-3 or TRBV12-4 and TRBJ1-2; D is unclear. The TCR originated in a male donor with ankylosing spondylitis or in good health (not recorded which). Sequencing was carried out using blood, either unsorted or a sorted T cell fraction (not recorded which). The CDR3 nucleotides read TGTGCCAGCAGCTGGGCCAACTATGGCTACACCTTC. It is translated as CASSWANYGYTF.